Each of the 21 T cell receptor beta chains below was sequenced from the same sample in a study of blood T cell repertoires in COVID-19. Profiling relied on immunoSEQ multiplex PCR, and the TCRdb table lists in-frame clones only, not all of them. The sample records 54,000 or so clones, around four fifths being singletons. The specimen sequenced was peripheral blood. Source of these receptors: a woman at least 80 years old with acute or convalescent COVID-19.

V usage is TRBV30 and J usage is TRBJ1-5; a weak D match, TRBD1 (5 bases). Germline loops: CDR1 GTSNPN, CDR2 SVGIG (reference sequence). The V and J ends lost 0 bases and 2 bases respectively, with 11 bases between them. This CDR3 is 15 amino acids long. CDR3 protein: CAWSVSTGRNQPQHF. CDR3 DNA: TGTGCCTGGAGTGTATCCACAGGCCGCAATCAGCCCCAGCATTTT.

V usage is TRBV6-2 or TRBV6-3 and J usage is TRBJ2-5; D ambiguous. Germline V gene data show CDR1 as MNHEY and CDR2 as SVGEGT. This CDR3 has 14 amino acids. Trimming cost V 3 bases and J 4 bases, with 12 bases left between them. The DNA of the CDR3 is TGTGCCAGCAGTTATCGGGTTTCCTTAGAGACCCAGTACTTC. This translates into CASSYRVSLETQYF.

The chain couples TRBV15 to TRBJ1-2, with D perhaps TRBD1 (5 bases). The germline V gene encodes CDR1 LNHNV and CDR2 YYDKDF (reference sequence). The CDR3 covers 16 residues. Trimming stripped 0 bases from V and 4 bases from J, with 15 bases between. The CDR3, as DNA: TGTGCCACCAGCAGAGATAGGCGGGGCGTCTCCTATGGCTACACCTTC. This sequence encodes CATSRDRRGVSYGYTF.

This chain uses TRBV6-5 with TRBJ1-2, with D maybe TRBD1 (5 bases). This CDR3 spans 13 amino acids. Germline loops: CDR1 MNHEY, CDR2 SVGAGI. With 6 bases removed from V and 4 bases from J, the gap between germline ends came to 12 bases. CDR3 in DNA: TGTGCCAGCAGCCGGGGGGTCGGCTATGGCTACACCTTC. It specifies CASSRGVGYGYTF.

This clone was picked up a small number of times. CDR3 coding DNA: TGTGCCAGCAGTGAAACCGGGACAGCGCTCTACGAGCAGTACTTC. The encoded protein is CASSETGTALYEQYF. J is TRBJ2-7 and V is TRBV6-1; TRBD1 agrees at 7 bases. CDR1 and CDR2 from the germline V gene are MNHNS and SASEGT. The CDR3 totals 15 residues. Trimming cost V 2 bases and J 3 bases; bases outside gene matches: 7.

The chain joins TRBV13 to TRBJ2-7; 15 nucleotides agree with TRBD2. This CDR3 region has 16 residues. The V and J ends lost 5 bases and 5 bases, in that order; junction bases with no gene match: 7. CDR1 and CDR2 from the germline V gene are PRHDT and FYEKMQ (reference sequence). CDR3 residues: CASSTGLAGGHDEQYF. CDR3 in DNA: TGTGCCAGCAGCACAGGACTAGCGGGGGGGCATGACGAGCAGTACTTC.

In its sample, this clone was seen a few times. The V and J genes are TRBV28 and TRBJ2-7; the match to TRBD1 covers 11 bases. The CDR3 runs 13 residues. Germline V CDR1 and CDR2: MDHEN, SYDVKM. With 7 bases clipped from V and 12 bases from J, the junction kept 11 bases outside the gene matches. The CDR3 DNA is TGTGCCAGCACCCCATCAGGGACAGGGGGAGCGTACTTC. This gives the protein CASTPSGTGGAYF. Looking up the rest from reference TRBV28 and TRBJ2-7 gives the full variable domain: DVKVTQSSRYLVKRTGEKVFLECVQDMDHENMFWYRQDPGLGLRLIYFSYDVKMKEKGDIPEGYSVSREKKERFSLILESASTNQTSMYLCASTPSGTGGAYFGPGTRLTVT.

This clone has a single count. The V and J genes are TRBV6-5 and TRBJ1-6; D possibly corresponds to TRBD1 (5 bases). CDR1 is MNHEY and CDR2 is SVGAGI in the germline V gene. CDR3 length: 15 amino acids. V dropped 5 bases and J dropped 10 bases, with 18 bases sitting between them. CDR3 sequence reads: CASSRGPGGGSPLHF. Here the CDR3 DNA reads TGTGCCAGCAGTAGAGGCCCCGGGGGAGGCTCACCCCTCCACTTT.

This clone was found a few times. The gene calls are TRBV7-8 and TRBJ2-7; 10 bases fit TRBD1. CDR1 and CDR2 from the germline V gene are SGHVS and FQNEAQ. V was clipped by 5 bases and J by 2 bases; unmatched bases: 12. The CDR3 runs to 17 residues. The CDR3 nucleotides read TGTGCCAGCAGCCGAGACGGACAGGGGGGATCCACCTACGAGCAGTACTTC. It yields the protein CASSRDGQGGSTYEQYF.

The chain employs TRBV7-2 and TRBJ2-5; 9 positions agree with TRBD2. After removal of 5 bases from V and 1 base from J, the junction contained 11 bases not matched to a gene. The CDR3 has 17 amino acids. The germline V gene encodes CDR1 SGHTA and CDR2 FQGNSA. CDR3 in amino acids: CASSIEAGGRSQETQYF. The DNA for the CDR3 is TGTGCCAGCAGCATAGAGGCGGGGGGGCGGTCCCAAGAGACCCAGTACTTC.

This clone came up a few times. The chain carries TRBV7-3 and TRBJ2-7; 7 bases align to TRBD2. This CDR3 has 15 residues. CDR1 and CDR2 (germline): SGHTA, FQGTGA. Losses at the gene ends were 2 bases for V and 0 bases for J; bases not matched to a gene: 4. DNA of the CDR3: TGTGCCAGCAGCTTATCGGGCGGGAGCTCCTACGAGCAGTACTTC. Amino acids: CASSLSGGSSYEQYF.

V is TRBV7-2 and J is TRBJ1-2; 10 positions match TRBD1. Germline CDR1 reads SGHTA; CDR2 reads FQGNSA. The V gene end was trimmed by 3 bases and the J gene end by 2 bases; junction bases not matched to a gene: 6. The CDR3 extends over 16 amino acids. CDR3 nucleotide sequence: TGTGCCAGCAGCTTGCAGGGACAGGGGCGAAACTATGGCTACACCTTC. Translating it yields CASSLQGQGRNYGYTF. The variable domain in full, with the rest retrieved from reference TRBV7-2 and TRBJ1-2, is GAGVSQSPSNKVTEKGKDVELRCDPISGHTALYWYRQSLGQGLEFLIYFQGNSAPDKSGLPSDRFSAERTGGSVSTLTIQRTQQEDSAVYLCASSLQGQGRNYGYTFGSGTRLTVV.

This clone is a singleton in its sample. The chain carries TRBV7-6 and TRBJ1-5; possible D gene TRBD1, 5 bases. The V gene's germline CDR1 is SGHVS and CDR2 FNYEAQ. The length of the CDR3 is 14 residues. V lost 1 base, J lost 7 bases, and 11 bases lay in between. The CDR3 loop is CASSLEQDRQPQHF. Here the CDR3 DNA reads TGTGCCAGCAGCTTAGAACAGGATCGACAGCCCCAGCATTTT.

V usage is TRBV30 and J usage is TRBJ2-7, with 12 bases lining up with TRBD2. The CDR3 contains 14 residues. Per germline, CDR1 GTSNPN and CDR2 SVGIG (reference sequence). Unmatched junction bases numbered 3, after V lost 0 bases and J lost 6 bases. This CDR3 is CAWSVGLAGFEQYF. The CDR3 DNA sequence: TGTGCCTGGAGTGTTGGACTAGCGGGATTCGAGCAGTACTTC.

This chain joins TRBV5-8 and TRBJ1-5; 7 bases map to TRBD1. J lost 0 bases, V lost 0 bases, and 9 bases had no gene match. The CDR3 is made up of 18 amino acids. Germline V lookup: CDR1 SGHTS, CDR2 YDEGEE. CDR3 sequence: CASSLAPTGATSNQPQHF. As DNA, the CDR3 is TGTGCCAGCAGCTTGGCTCCCACAGGGGCGACTAGCAATCAGCCCCAGCATTTT.

The rearrangement joins TRBV6-5 to TRBJ2-7, with 7 bases lining up with TRBD1. The CDR3 extends over 15 amino acids. Germline CDR1 is MNHEY and CDR2 is SVGAGI. Trimming cost V 0 bases and J 2 bases; bases outside gene matches: 4. CDR3 residues: CASSYSTQGAYEQYF. The CDR3 DNA follows: TGTGCCAGCAGTTACTCGACGCAGGGGGCCTACGAGCAGTACTTC.

The chain links TRBV9 to TRBJ2-5; TRBD2 matches at 9 bases. The CDR3 has 17 residues. Germline CDR1 SGDLS, CDR2 YYNGEE. The ends lost 0 bases at V and 2 bases at J; junction bases unmatched: 8. The CDR3 loop reads CASSVGKVAGVQETQYF. DNA of the CDR3: TGTGCCAGCAGCGTAGGGAAGGTAGCGGGGGTTCAAGAGACCCAGTACTTC.

This sequence joins TRBV7-2 and TRBJ1-1; 10 bases line up with TRBD1. The CDR3 extends over 19 amino acids. V gave up 5 bases and J gave up 8 bases; unmatched junction bases: 23. Germline CDR1 is SGHTA and CDR2 is FQGNSA. CDR3 nucleotide sequence: TGTGCCAGCAGCCAACTCTACTCGGGACAGGGGTTAAAACGAGGAGAAGCTTTCTTT. It is translated as CASSQLYSGQGLKRGEAFF.

The gene calls are TRBV6-2 or TRBV6-3 and TRBJ2-1, with unresolved D. Germline V gives CDR1 MNHEY, CDR2 SVGEGT. This CDR3 comprises 12 residues. The V end was cut by 2 bases, the J end by 16 bases, with 15 bases between. The CDR3 DNA is TGTGCCAGCAGTTACCCGGCTAGTTACTTCTTCTTC. It translates to CASSYPASYFFF.

The J gene is TRBJ2-3, the V gene TRBV6-5; 9 bases map to TRBD1. Looked up from germline, CDR1 is MNHEY and CDR2 is SVGAGI. This CDR3 spans 14 amino acids. V gave up 5 bases and J gave up 1 base; unmatched junction bases: 1. The CDR3, as DNA: TGTGCCAGCAGTAGGGACAGGGGCACAGATACGCAGTATTTT. It encodes CASSRDRGTDTQYF.

The chain carries TRBV6-6 and TRBJ2-5, with 11 bases aligning to TRBD2. The CDR3 has 19 amino acids. V lost 5 bases, J lost 2 bases, and 16 bases stayed unmatched. CDR1 is MNHNY, CDR2 SVGAGI, per germline (reference sequence). Written as DNA, the CDR3 is TGTGCCAGCAGTCGTACAGGGGGTCCGGGACTAGCGGATCAAGAGACCCAGTACTTC. The encoded protein is CASSRTGGPGLADQETQYF.